These 19 T cell receptor beta chains originate from one sample sequenced in a study of neurological immune-mediated disorders. Each CDR3 protein is one row after TCRdb ran MiXCR on the 5' RACE reads. The sample holds more than 40,000 distinct CDR3 sequences, 1.9% seen once. Sequenced: PBMCs. These receptors originate from a woman between 40 and 50 years old with multiple sclerosis.

This clonotype was seen repeatedly, ten times or more. The chain joins TRBV6-5 to TRBJ2-1; D is unresolved. Trimming took 3 bases from V and 0 from J, leaving 9 bases between them. The CDR3 is 15 residues long. Germline V gene sequence: CDR1 MNHEY, CDR2 SVGAGI. The DNA of the CDR3 is TGTGCCAGCAGTTATCACAGACTCTCCTACAATGAGCAGTTCTTC. Translation: CASSYHRLSYNEQFF.

This clonotype was seen repeatedly, ten times or more. The rearrangement joins TRBV30 to TRBJ1-6; D unclear. Trimming left V 0 bases short and J 9 bases short, with 9 bases between. The CDR3 totals 13 residues. Germline V gene lookup returns CDR1 GTSNPN and CDR2 SVGIG (reference sequence). The CDR3 region has the DNA TGTGCCTGGAGTGTCGACCTTTCTTCACCCCTCCACTTT. It is translated as CAWSVDLSSPLHF.

This clonotype came up many times. The rearrangement joins TRBV20-1 to TRBJ1-1; weak D call: TRBD1 (5 bases). Germline loops: CDR1 DFQATT, CDR2 SNEGSKA (reference sequence). This CDR3 has 15 amino acids. The V end lost 1 base, the J end lost 4 bases, and 16 bases lay between the germline ends. As DNA, the CDR3 is TGCAGTGCTAGAGGCCTAGGGGATCTGGGCACTGAAGCTTTCTTT. Amino acids: CSARGLGDLGTEAFF.

This clonotype was counted at least ten times. The chain recombines TRBV18 with TRBJ2-1; 9 bases map to TRBD2. Losses at the gene ends were 0 bases for V and 1 base for J; bases not matched to a gene: 10. This CDR3 has 19 residues. Looked up from germline, CDR1 is KGHSH and CDR2 is LQKENI. The CDR3 DNA reads as TGTGCCAGCTCACCACCGTTCGGGATAGCGGGGGCATCCTACAATGAGCAGTTCTTC. It codes for CASSPPFGIAGASYNEQFF.

This clonotype was recorded many times. This chain connects TRBV7-9 to TRBJ1-4; the D is unclear. This CDR3 is built from 15 residues. The germline V and J ends were trimmed by 5 bases and 10 bases, with 20 bases remaining between them. The germline CDR1 and CDR2 sequences are SEHNR and FQNEAQ (reference sequence). CDR3 sequence reads: CASSQGGTDDAKLFF. CDR3 sequence (DNA): TGTGCCAGCAGCCAAGGAGGAACGGACGATGCAAAACTGTTTTTT.

The sample holds many counts of this clonotype. This sequence joins TRBV5-1 and TRBJ1-1; the D is unclear. The CDR3 spans 14 residues. CDR1 and CDR2 from the germline V gene are SGHRS and YFSETQ. The V gene lost 4 bases and the J gene lost 0 bases, with 10 bases spanning the gap. The CDR3 DNA sequence: TGCGCCAGCAGCGCGACCTCAATGAACACTGAAGCTTTCTTT. Translation: CASSATSMNTEAFF.

This clonotype was seen at least ten times. The chain joins TRBV6-6 to TRBJ2-1; the D gene is possibly TRBD1 (6 bases). The CDR3 is 15 residues long. Between the trimmed V and J ends, which lost 8 bases and 0 bases, there was a span of 14 bases. Germline lookup yields CDR1 MNHNY and CDR2 SVGAGI (reference sequence). CDR3 nucleotide sequence: TGTGCCAGCGGTGAACAGGGTAGCTCCTACAATGAGCAGTTCTTC. Encoded protein: CASGEQGSSYNEQFF.

This clonotype occurred a few times. The chain carries TRBV11-2 and TRBJ2-5; TRBD1 matches 9 bases. The CDR3 extends over 13 amino acids. CDR1 SGHAT and CDR2 FQNNGV come from the germline V gene. The V and J ends lost 4 bases and 5 bases, in that order; junction bases with no gene match: 2. The CDR3 protein is CASSWTGDETQYF. CDR3 sequence (DNA): TGTGCCAGCAGCTGGACAGGGGACGAGACCCAGTACTTC.

There are many counts of this clonotype. The genes are TRBV5-1 and TRBJ1-1; D possibly corresponds to TRBD1 (5 bases). Trimming pared 5 bases from V and 1 base from J, leaving 12 bases between. The CDR3 has 14 amino acids. Per germline, CDR1 SGHRS and CDR2 YFSETQ. CDR3 protein: CASSIGAENTEAFF. The CDR3 DNA is TGCGCCAGCAGTATCGGGGCAGAGAACACTGAAGCTTTCTTT.

This clonotype was detected ten times or more. This chain links TRBV20-1 with TRBJ2-7, with D possibly matching TRBD2 (6 bases). The CDR3 contains 13 residues. Germline V gene lookup returns CDR1 DFQATT and CDR2 SNEGSKA (reference sequence). Trimming pared 6 bases from V and 2 bases from J, leaving 14 bases between. CDR3 sequence: CSAAPTGAYEQYF. In DNA form, the CDR3 reads TGCAGTGCCGCACCGACGGGGGCCTACGAGCAGTACTTC.

This clonotype was seen many times. V gene TRBV6-5 combines with J gene TRBJ2-3; D is undetermined. This CDR3 is built from 14 residues. CDR1 is MNHEY, CDR2 SVGAGI, per germline. V was cut by 6 bases and J by 2 bases, with 12 bases left in between. The CDR3 is CASRWEQNTDTQYF. The DNA for the CDR3 is TGTGCCAGCAGATGGGAACAGAACACAGATACGCAGTATTTT.

This clonotype was detected ten times or more. The chain carries TRBV13 and TRBJ2-6; D may be TRBD1 (6 bases). Germline lookup yields CDR1 PRHDT and CDR2 FYEKMQ (reference sequence). The V end was cut by 3 bases, the J end by 0 bases, with 6 bases between. The CDR3 spans 15 residues. DNA for the CDR3: TGTGCCAGCAGCTTGGGACACTCTGGGGCCAACGTCCTGACTTTC. Residues: CASSLGHSGANVLTF.

This clonotype showed up many times. The chain couples TRBV5-1 to TRBJ2-6; a weak D match, TRBD1 (6 bases). The CDR3 loop spans 16 amino acids. Germline V lookup: CDR1 SGHRS, CDR2 YFSETQ. The germline V and J ends were trimmed by 0 bases and 2 bases, with 9 bases remaining between them. DNA of the CDR3: TGCGCCAGCAGCTTGGCCCAGGGGACTGGGGCCAACGTCCTGACTTTC. As protein: CASSLAQGTGANVLTF.

Many counts were recorded for this clonotype. The chain recombines TRBV4-1 with TRBJ2-3; D is unresolved. Trimming left V 1 base short and J 6 bases short, with 5 bases between. This CDR3 is built from 12 residues. The germline CDR1 and CDR2 sequences are MGHRA and YSYEKL. This chain's CDR3 is CASSQVLDTQYF. In nucleotides, the CDR3 is TGCGCCAGCAGCCAAGTCCTTGATACGCAGTATTTT.

This clonotype was counted at least ten times. This chain links TRBV20-1 with TRBJ2-7; 11 positions match TRBD1. With 6 bases clipped from V and 1 base from J, the junction kept 8 bases outside the gene matches. The CDR3 is 15 amino acids. CDR1 DFQATT and CDR2 SNEGSKA come from the germline V gene (reference sequence). CDR3 in amino acids: CSAPRRDRGSYEQYF. The CDR3 bases are TGCAGTGCGCCACGCCGGGACAGGGGGTCCTACGAGCAGTACTTC.

This clonotype has a count of ten or more. This rearrangement joins TRBV29-1 to TRBJ1-1; D gene unclear. The length of the CDR3 is 11 residues. From germline, CDR1 is SQVTM and CDR2 ANQGSEA. Trimming cost V 5 bases and J 8 bases, with 12 bases left between them. As DNA, the CDR3 is TGCAGCGTTATGCCAGGAGAGGAAGCTTTCTTT. It yields the protein CSVMPGEEAFF.

This clonotype has a count of ten or more. The chain links TRBV5-1 to TRBJ2-3; TRBD2 agrees at 10 bases. The CDR3 spans 16 residues. J was trimmed by 3 bases and V by 6 bases; bases with no gene match: 10. Germline V CDR1 and CDR2: SGHRS, YFSETQ. The CDR3 DNA follows: TGCGCCAGCACCCCTATAGCGGGGGGCGGAACAGATACGCAGTATTTT. Its protein product is CASTPIAGGGTDTQYF.

In its sample, this clonotype was seen many times. The J gene is TRBJ1-2, the V gene TRBV4-1; D gene ambiguous. Germline V lookup: CDR1 MGHRA, CDR2 YSYEKL. The CDR3 consists of 13 residues. V was shortened by 3 bases and J by 3 bases, with 8 bases between the two germline ends. CDR3 nucleotide sequence: TGCGCCAGCAGCCACCTAGCTTACTATGGCTACACCTTC. This sequence encodes CASSHLAYYGYTF.

This clonotype was found many times. This chain joins TRBV21-1 and TRBJ2-7; the table gives TRBD1 as D, unverified against the DNA. TRBV21-1 is an annotated pseudogene. This CDR3 region has 15 residues. The CDR3 sequence: CASRDLLTGSYEQYF. In DNA form, the CDR3 reads TGTGCCAGCAGGGACCTTTTGACAGGATCCTACGAGCAGTACTTC.